The present T cell receptor (beta chain) was sequenced within a study of CD8 T cells in Susac syndrome. Random hexamers primed reverse transcription of about 0.5 to 1 ug RNA. TCRdb independently ran MiXCR on the immunoSEQ multiplex PCR reads; one entry per CDR3 protein. Here the sample spans approximately 94,000 distinct CDR3 sequences, 95% being singletons. V shed 4 bases and J shed 3 bases, with 9 bases lying between them. The germline V gene has CDR1 DFQATT and CDR2 SNEGSKA (reference sequence). There are 12 residues in the CDR3. This clonotype has only one observation. The TCR was taken from a human donor with Susac syndrome. The chain recombines TRBV20-1 with TRBJ1-2; TRBD1 is a possible D gene (5 bases). The sequenced sample consisted of CD8+ T cells from PBMCs. The CDR3 loop is CSATDKDYGYTF. DNA of the CDR3: TGCAGTGCTACGGACAAGGACTATGGCTACACCTTC.